Described below is a single T cell receptor (beta chain) sequence and its context. The antigen is undetermined. The data stem from a study of cytomegalovirus exposure and HLA in healthy donors. Across the study: The 110 or so validation repertoires, a later analysis reported, used the same platform as the approximately 670 first-cohort repertoires.

TCRdb's copy holds only in-frame clones and misses some; the assay was immunoSEQ multiplex PCR. Of some 120,000 clones listed, around 95% are singletons. General study points: It was found in a later analysis that first-cohort TCR clusters tended to co-occur in the 120 validation repertoires. Cytomegalovirus association was assigned to about 150 TCR beta chains. In vitro confirmation showed three CMV-associated chains to be CMV antigen specific.

The CDR3 runs 13 residues. V dropped 6 bases and J dropped 5; count of bases not matched to a gene: 4. The germline V gene encodes CDR1 MNHEY and CDR2 SMNVEV (reference sequence). The genes are TRBV27 and TRBJ2-5; 9 nucleotides match TRBD2. Sequencing used PBMCs. The TCR comes from a man between 18 and 29 years old in good health and CMV-seronegative. CDR3 sequence reads: CASSKREVETQYF. The CDR3 DNA sequence: TGTGCCAGCAGCAAGCGGGAGGTGGAGACCCAGTACTTC.